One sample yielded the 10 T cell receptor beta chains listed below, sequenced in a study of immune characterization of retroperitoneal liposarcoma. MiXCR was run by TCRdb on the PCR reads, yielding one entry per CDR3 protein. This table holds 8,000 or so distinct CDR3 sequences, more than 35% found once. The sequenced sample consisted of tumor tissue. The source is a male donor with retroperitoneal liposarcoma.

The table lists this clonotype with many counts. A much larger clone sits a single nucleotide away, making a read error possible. The CDR3 nucleotides are TGTGCCAGCAGTTGGAGCGGGGCCGAGACCCAGTACTTC. Protein product: CASSWSGAETQYF. V and J are TRBV6-1 and TRBJ2-4, with 7 bases fitting TRBD2. The DNA end is a closer match to TRBJ2-5, so the J assignment may be wrong. CDR3 length: 13 amino acids. The germline V gene encodes CDR1 MNHNS and CDR2 SASEGT.

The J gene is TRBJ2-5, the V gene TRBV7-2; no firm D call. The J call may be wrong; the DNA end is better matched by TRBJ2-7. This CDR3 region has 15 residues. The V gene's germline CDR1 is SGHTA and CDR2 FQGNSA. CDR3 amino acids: CASSLFHQLNYEQYF. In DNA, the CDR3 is TGTGCCAGCAGCTTATTTCACCAATTGAATTACGAGCAGTACTTC.

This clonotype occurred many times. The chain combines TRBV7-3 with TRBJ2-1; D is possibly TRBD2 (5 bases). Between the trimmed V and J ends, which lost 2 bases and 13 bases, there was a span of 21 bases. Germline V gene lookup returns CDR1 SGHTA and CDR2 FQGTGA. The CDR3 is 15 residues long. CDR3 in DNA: TGTGCCAGCAGCTTACAGCCCGCGGCCGGGGAGACCCAGTTCTTC. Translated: CASSLQPAAGETQFF.

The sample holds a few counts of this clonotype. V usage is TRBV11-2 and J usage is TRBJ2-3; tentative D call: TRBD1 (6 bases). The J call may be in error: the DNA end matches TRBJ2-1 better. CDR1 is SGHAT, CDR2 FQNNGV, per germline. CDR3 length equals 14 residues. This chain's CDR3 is CASSLDGQYNEQFF. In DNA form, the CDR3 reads TGTGCCAGCAGCTTAGACGGACAGTACAATGAGCAGTTCTTC.

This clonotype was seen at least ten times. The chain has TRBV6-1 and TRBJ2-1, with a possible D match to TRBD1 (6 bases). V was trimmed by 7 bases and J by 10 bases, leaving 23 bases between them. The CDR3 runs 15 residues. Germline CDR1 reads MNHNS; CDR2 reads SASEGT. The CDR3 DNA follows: TGTGCCAGCAAACTCCTTGGACAGAGAGACTACGAGCAGTTCTTC. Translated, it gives CASKLLGQRDYEQFF.

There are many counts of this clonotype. The CDR3 protein is CASSYGGNTEAFF. Written as DNA, the CDR3 is TGTGCCAGCAGCTACGGAGGGAACACTGAAGCTTTCTTT. The chain is built from TRBV6-1 and TRBJ1-1, with D unclear. V was shortened by 6 bases and J by 1 base, with 9 bases between the two germline ends. Germline lookup yields CDR1 MNHNS and CDR2 SASEGT. The CDR3 contains 13 residues.

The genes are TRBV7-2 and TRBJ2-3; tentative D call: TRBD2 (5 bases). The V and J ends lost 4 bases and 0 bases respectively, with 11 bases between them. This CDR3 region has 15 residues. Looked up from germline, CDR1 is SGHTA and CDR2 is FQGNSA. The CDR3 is CASSSLARSTDTQYF. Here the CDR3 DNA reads TGTGCCAGCAGCTCCTTAGCGCGAAGCACAGATACGCAGTATTTT.

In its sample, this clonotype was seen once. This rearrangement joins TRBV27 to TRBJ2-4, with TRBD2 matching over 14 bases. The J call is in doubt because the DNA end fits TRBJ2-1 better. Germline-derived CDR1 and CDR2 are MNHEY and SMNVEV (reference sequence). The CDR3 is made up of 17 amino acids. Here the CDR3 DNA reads TGTGCCAGCAGTTTCGAACGTGGGACTAGCGGGAGAGGTGAGCAGTTCTTC. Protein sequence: CASSFERGTSGRGEQFF.

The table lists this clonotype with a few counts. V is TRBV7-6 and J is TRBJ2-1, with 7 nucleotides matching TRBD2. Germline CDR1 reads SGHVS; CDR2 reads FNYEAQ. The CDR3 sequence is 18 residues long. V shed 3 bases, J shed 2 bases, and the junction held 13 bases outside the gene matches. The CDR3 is CASSLTRGKIETYNEQFF. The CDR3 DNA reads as TGTGCCAGCAGCTTGACGCGGGGGAAGATAGAGACCTACAATGAGCAGTTCTTC.

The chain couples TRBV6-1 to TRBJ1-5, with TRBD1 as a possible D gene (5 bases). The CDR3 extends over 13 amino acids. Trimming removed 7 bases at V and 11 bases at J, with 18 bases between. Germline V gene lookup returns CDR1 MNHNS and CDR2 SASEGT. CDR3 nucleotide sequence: TGTGCCAGCAACACGCAGGGAGGGTCGGCCCAGCATTTT. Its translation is CASNTQGGSAQHF.